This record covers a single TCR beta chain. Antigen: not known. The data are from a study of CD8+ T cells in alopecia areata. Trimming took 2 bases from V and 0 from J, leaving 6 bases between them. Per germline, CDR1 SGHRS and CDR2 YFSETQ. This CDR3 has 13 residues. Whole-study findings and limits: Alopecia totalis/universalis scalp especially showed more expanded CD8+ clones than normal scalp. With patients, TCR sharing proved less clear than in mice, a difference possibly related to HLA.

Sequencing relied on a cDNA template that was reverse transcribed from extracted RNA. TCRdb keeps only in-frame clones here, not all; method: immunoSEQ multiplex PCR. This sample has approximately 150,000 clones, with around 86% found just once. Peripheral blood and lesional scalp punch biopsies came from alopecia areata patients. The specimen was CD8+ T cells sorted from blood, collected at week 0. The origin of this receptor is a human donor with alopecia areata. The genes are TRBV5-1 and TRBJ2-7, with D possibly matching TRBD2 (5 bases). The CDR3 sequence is CASSLEGSYEQYF. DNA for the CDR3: TGCGCCAGCAGCTTAGAGGGCTCCTACGAGCAGTACTTC.